The 30 T cell receptor beta chains below come from one sample, sequenced in a study of cytomegalovirus exposure and HLA in healthy donors. A multiplex PCR was run with 60 Vbeta primers and 13 Jbeta primers. Produced via immunoSEQ multiplex PCR; TCRdb's table is partial and in-frame only. The sample carries 69,000 or so clones, approximately 80% recorded once. The sequenced material came from PBMCs. The source of these receptors is a man younger than 30 in good health and CMV-seronegative.

V and J are TRBV11-2 and TRBJ1-2, with D unclear. The germline V gene encodes CDR1 SGHAT and CDR2 FQNNGV. Trimming took 2 bases from V and 3 from J, leaving 10 bases between them. The CDR3 covers 14 residues. The CDR3 DNA follows: TGTGCCAGCAGCTTACGACCCGGGTACTATGGCTACACCTTC. Translation: CASSLRPGYYGYTF.

By sample fraction, this clone is medium-sized. The DNA for the CDR3 is TGTGCCAGCAGTGAAGCGAGCGGGGAAGGCGCAGATACGCAGTATTTT. Its translation is CASSEASGEGADTQYF. J is TRBJ2-3 and V is TRBV6-1, with TRBD2 identical over 7 bases. The V and J ends lost 0 bases and 4 bases, in that order; junction bases with no gene match: 7. CDR1 is MNHNS and CDR2 is SASEGT in the germline V gene. The CDR3 loop spans 16 amino acids.

The rearrangement links TRBV9 to TRBJ2-1; TRBD2 matches 8 bases. V was pared by 3 bases and J by 3 bases, with 2 bases of the junction left unmatched. Germline V gene sequence: CDR1 SGDLS, CDR2 YYNGEE. The CDR3 extends over 14 amino acids. The CDR3 loop is CASSGGLGYNEQFF. The CDR3 region has the DNA TGTGCCAGCAGCGGGGGACTAGGCTACAATGAGCAGTTCTTC.

This clone was detected only a few times. The chain combines TRBV23-1 with TRBJ2-7, with D maybe TRBD1 (6 bases). TRBV23-1 is an ORF, and what it does is uncertain. The V gene lost 7 bases and the J gene lost 5 bases, with 12 bases spanning the gap. This CDR3 has 12 residues. This CDR3 reads CASIQGTHEQYV. Written as DNA, the CDR3 is TGCGCCAGCATACAGGGTACCCACGAGCAGTACGTC.

This chain uses TRBV10-3 with TRBJ1-1; maybe TRBD1 (5 bases). In germline, CDR1 is ENHRY, CDR2 SYGVKD. The CDR3 totals 15 residues. V was shortened by 3 bases and J by 8 bases, with 19 bases between the two germline ends. The CDR3 bases are TGTGCCATCAGTGAAGCCCCCACCAGGGAGGGGGAAGCTTTCTTT. This sequence encodes CAISEAPTREGEAFF.

The chain is built from TRBV6-5 and TRBJ2-5; 12 bases align to TRBD1. The CDR3 extends over 15 amino acids. Germline CDR1 and CDR2: MNHEY and SVGAGI. After removal of 6 bases from V and 4 bases from J, the junction contained 6 bases not matched to a gene. The CDR3 DNA is TGTGCCAGCAGGGCCCGGGACAGGGGGCCAGAGACCCAGTACTTC. Its translation is CASRARDRGPETQYF.

CDR3 in DNA: TGCGCCAGCAGCCAAGTGGACATTCAATCCGGGGAGCTGTTTTTT. Protein: CASSQVDIQSGELFF. This chain uses TRBV4-1 with TRBJ2-2, with a possible D match to TRBD1 (5 bases). Between the trimmed V and J ends, which lost 1 base and 6 bases, there was a span of 12 bases. This CDR3 comprises 15 residues. CDR1 is MGHRA, CDR2 YSYEKL, per germline.

This chain uses TRBV5-1 with TRBJ2-1, with D possibly matching TRBD1 (5 bases). The CDR3 extends over 14 amino acids. Per germline, CDR1 SGHRS and CDR2 YFSETQ. V lost 4 bases and J 1 base, leaving 9 bases between the germline ends. CDR3 in amino acids: CASSPGISYNEQFF. The CDR3 DNA sequence: TGCGCCAGCAGCCCAGGGATTTCCTACAATGAGCAGTTCTTC.

This sequence joins TRBV9 and TRBJ1-2; TRBD1 matches 7 bases. CDR3 length: 18 amino acids. Germline values: CDR1 SGDLS, CDR2 YYNGEE. Losses at the gene ends were 4 bases for V and 1 base for J; bases not matched to a gene: 16. CDR3 in DNA: TGTGCCAGCAGCACCCGTGCACTTGGACAGGAAGATAACTATGGCTACACCTTC. Amino acids: CASSTRALGQEDNYGYTF. The complete variable domain, with remaining parts taken from reference TRBV9 and TRBJ1-2, reads DSGVTQTPKHLITATGQRVTLRCSPRSGDLSVYWYQQSLDQGLQFLIQYYNGEERAKGNILERFSAQQFPDLHSELNLSSLELGDSALYFCASSTRALGQEDNYGYTFGSGTRLTVV.

The rearrangement links TRBV18 to TRBJ2-3; 12 nucleotides line up with TRBD2. The CDR3 length is 17 residues. Germline loops: CDR1 KGHSH, CDR2 LQKENI. V dropped 3 bases and J dropped 4; count of bases not matched to a gene: 8. The CDR3 here is CASSPWTSGAGADTQYF. CDR3 sequence (DNA): TGTGCCAGCTCACCTTGGACTAGCGGGGCCGGGGCAGATACGCAGTATTTT.

V gene TRBV6-5 combines with J gene TRBJ1-1; 7 positions match TRBD1. Trimming took 5 bases from V and 4 from J; bases not matched to a gene: 1. Per the germline V gene, CDR1 is MNHEY and CDR2 is SVGAGI. This CDR3 region has 12 residues. Here the CDR3 reads CASSRDSTEAFF. In nucleotides, the CDR3 is TGTGCCAGCAGTAGGGACAGCACTGAAGCTTTCTTT.

This clone has just one count. Here the CDR3 reads CASSPQGTGETQYF. The CDR3, as DNA: TGTGCCAGCAGCCCACAGGGCACTGGAGAGACCCAGTACTTC. This chain connects TRBV7-9 to TRBJ2-5; TRBD1 is a possible D gene (6 bases). CDR3 length: 14 residues. V was trimmed by 5 bases and J by 4 bases, leaving 14 bases between them. Germline V gene data show CDR1 as SEHNR and CDR2 as FQNEAQ (reference sequence).

This chain joins TRBV29-1 and TRBJ1-5; TRBD1 matches 7 bases. V was pared by 7 bases and J by 4 bases, with 7 bases of the junction left unmatched. The CDR3 is 13 amino acids. Germline V gene lookup returns CDR1 SQVTM and CDR2 ANQGSEA. The CDR3 DNA reads TGCAGCGCGACTAGGGGGCGAAATCAGCCCCAGCATTTT. Protein sequence: CSATRGRNQPQHF.

The V and J genes are TRBV7-7 and TRBJ2-5, with 7 bases lining up with TRBD1. V dropped 5 bases and J dropped 5; count of bases not matched to a gene: 8. The CDR3 has 14 amino acids. Germline values: CDR1 SSHAT, CDR2 FNYEAQ (reference sequence). CDR3 sequence reads: CASSTNRGDETQYF. The CDR3 DNA reads TGTGCCAGCAGCACAAACAGGGGAGACGAGACCCAGTACTTC. The full variable domain, in which reference TRBV7-7 and TRBJ2-5 provide the parts outside the CDR3, is GAGVSQSPRYKVTKRGQDVTLRCDPISSHATLYWYQQALGQGPEFLTYFNYEAQPDKSGLPSDRFSAERPEGSISTLTIQRTEQRDSAMYRCASSTNRGDETQYFGPGTRLLVL.

The genes are TRBV11-2 and TRBJ2-5; weak D call: TRBD2 (6 bases). V was cut by 0 bases and J by 1 base, with 9 bases left in between. The CDR3 runs to 15 residues. From germline, CDR1 is SGHAT and CDR2 FQNNGV. The CDR3 sequence is CASSLDGTAQETQYF. The CDR3 region has the DNA TGTGCCAGCAGCTTAGATGGGACTGCCCAAGAGACCCAGTACTTC.

The chain recombines TRBV5-1 with TRBJ1-2; unclear D gene. Germline assignment: CDR1 SGHRS and CDR2 YFSETQ. V lost 0 bases to trimming and J lost 4 bases, with 13 bases between them. This CDR3 is 15 amino acids long. The CDR3 DNA follows: TGCGCCAGCAGCTTGGCCTTAGAGACATTCTATGGCTACACCTTC. It codes for CASSLALETFYGYTF. The entire variable domain, with the rest obtained from reference TRBV5-1 and TRBJ1-2, is as follows: KAGVTQTPRYLIKTRGQQVTLSCSPISGHRSVSWYQQTPGQGLQFLFEYFSETQRNKGNFPGRFSGRQFSNSRSEMNVSTLELGDSALYLCASSLALETFYGYTFGSGTRLTVV.

This clone was counted once. This chain joins TRBV19 and TRBJ1-6, with 8 bases lining up with TRBD1. With 4 bases clipped from V and 8 bases from J, the junction kept 7 bases outside the gene matches. From germline, CDR1 is LNHDA and CDR2 SQIVND (reference sequence). CDR3 length: 15 residues. Here the CDR3 reads CASSTPDRADSPLHF. DNA of the CDR3: TGTGCCAGTAGTACACCGGACAGGGCTGATTCACCCCTCCACTTT.

The gene calls are TRBV5-1 and TRBJ1-1; no clear D gene. Germline V gene data show CDR1 as SGHRS and CDR2 as YFSETQ. CDR3 length equals 14 residues. Trimming stripped 2 bases from V and 2 bases from J, with 10 bases between. CDR3: CASSFSTFNTEAFF. DNA of the CDR3: TGCGCCAGCAGCTTTTCGACATTTAACACTGAAGCTTTCTTT.

This clone has only one observation. This sequence joins TRBV13 and TRBJ2-3; 14 nucleotides match TRBD2. Germline CDR1 and CDR2: PRHDT and FYEKMQ (reference sequence). The V segment lost 0 bases and the J segment 4 bases; nucleotides outside the gene matches: 3. There are 17 residues in the CDR3. The CDR3 DNA is TGTGCCAGCAGCTTAGGGACTAGCGGGGGGGCCTCAGATACGCAGTATTTT. It codes for CASSLGTSGGASDTQYF.

The V call is TRBV27, the J call TRBJ1-5; a possible D gene is TRBD1 (6 bases). Per the germline V gene, CDR1 is MNHEY and CDR2 is SMNVEV (reference sequence). CDR3 size: 15 residues. V was clipped by 6 bases and J by 6 bases, with 18 bases between them. The CDR3 reads CASRLSGGFAQPQHF. Here the CDR3 DNA reads TGTGCCAGCAGACTCTCGGGGGGCTTCGCTCAGCCCCAGCATTTT.

V is TRBV7-2 and J is TRBJ2-2; no clear D. Deletions cut 2 bases from V and 6 bases from J, with 7 bases between. Germline loops: CDR1 SGHTA, CDR2 FQGNSA. The CDR3 loop spans 13 amino acids. CDR3 amino acids: CASSLYYSGELFF. CDR3 coding DNA: TGTGCCAGCAGCTTATATTATTCCGGGGAGCTGTTTTTT.

The V and J genes are TRBV6-6 and TRBJ1-5; 7 nucleotides align to TRBD1. The CDR3 length is 15 residues. The V segment lost 5 bases and the J segment 1 base; nucleotides outside the gene matches: 5. CDR1 is MNHNY, CDR2 SVGAGI, per germline (reference sequence). Written as DNA, the CDR3 is TGTGCCAGCAGTAACCTACAGGGGAGCAATCAGCCCCAGCATTTT. This gives the protein CASSNLQGSNQPQHF.

V is TRBV11-2 and J is TRBJ1-2; 8 positions match TRBD1. V trimming: 5 bases; J trimming: 4 bases; junction bases outside the gene matches: 9. The CDR3 extends over 15 amino acids. Germline CDR1 SGHAT, CDR2 FQNNGV. The CDR3 loop reads CASSKSTGVGYGYTF. Written as DNA, the CDR3 is TGTGCCAGCAGCAAATCGACAGGGGTCGGCTATGGCTACACCTTC.

V is TRBV7-2 and J is TRBJ2-3; D is undetermined. The V gene's germline CDR1 is SGHTA and CDR2 FQGNSA. CDR3 size: 13 residues. Trimming left V 4 bases short and J 1 base short, with 6 bases between. The CDR3 reads CASSSTRTDTQYF. As DNA, the CDR3 is TGTGCCAGCAGCTCTACCCGCACAGATACGCAGTATTTT.

This clone has a handful of counts. The chain combines TRBV6-1 with TRBJ1-5; 7 bases are a match to TRBD1. CDR1 is MNHNS, CDR2 SASEGT, per germline. The CDR3 length is 15 residues. V gave up 5 bases and J gave up 2 bases; unmatched junction bases: 6. The CDR3 bases are TGTGCCAGCAGTCCTCGACAGGGAGGCAATCAGCCCCAGCATTTT. It translates to CASSPRQGGNQPQHF.

Turning to this clone: Distinct nucleotide sequences in the sample also encode this CDR3. This chain joins TRBV5-1 and TRBJ1-1; TRBD1 aligns across 7 bases. Germline V gene lookup returns CDR1 SGHRS and CDR2 YFSETQ. The CDR3 is 14 amino acids. V trimming: 0 bases; J trimming: 2 bases; junction bases outside the gene matches: 1. For the CDR3, the DNA is TGCGCCAGCAGCTTGGACAGGGGAAACACTGAAGCTTTCTTT. This encodes CASSLDRGNTEAFF.

This clone was detected only once. V and J are TRBV7-9 and TRBJ2-2; the match to TRBD2 covers 7 bases. The CDR3 is made up of 17 amino acids. V was clipped by 0 bases and J by 0 bases; unmatched bases: 4. The germline V gene encodes CDR1 SEHNR and CDR2 FQNEAQ (reference sequence). CDR3 bases: TGTGCCAGCAGCTTAGCCCTAGCGGCACCGAACACCGGGGAGCTGTTTTTT. Encoded protein: CASSLALAAPNTGELFF.

CDR3 bases: TGTGCCAGTAGTATTGGGGACCAGGGGTCCTACGAGCAGTACTTC. It yields the protein CASSIGDQGSYEQYF. The chain joins TRBV19 to TRBJ2-5; D possibly corresponds to TRBD1 (6 bases). The J call could be wrong; TRBJ2-7 is a better fit for the DNA end. The germline CDR1 and CDR2 sequences are LNHDA and SQIVND (reference sequence). This CDR3 region has 15 residues.

The V and J genes are TRBV6-1 and TRBJ1-4; 7 nucleotides agree with TRBD1. The CDR3 length is 16 residues. The germline gives CDR1 MNHNS, CDR2 SASEGT. V trimming: 2 bases; J trimming: 6 bases; junction bases outside the gene matches: 9. In DNA, the CDR3 is TGTGCCAGCAGTGAAAGATCCGGGACAGCGCATGAAAAACTGTTTTTT. Its translation is CASSERSGTAHEKLFF.

V gene TRBV29-1 combines with J gene TRBJ2-3; D may be TRBD1 (5 bases). Germline-derived CDR1 and CDR2 are SQVTM and ANQGSEA. This CDR3 has 14 amino acids. The V end lost 7 bases, the J end lost 0 bases, and 14 bases lay between the germline ends. CDR3 nucleotides: TGCAGCGAGAGCCCGACAGCTAGCACAGATACGCAGTATTTT. Its translation: CSESPTASTDTQYF.